The 2 T cell receptor beta chains below were found in one sample sequenced in a study of read filtering for tumor transcriptome and immune sequencing. From about 400 ng of RNA, a library with molecular barcoded alpha/delta and beta/gamma adaptors was made. Using its own MiXCR run on the reads, TCRdb lists one record per CDR3 protein. Seen here are about 50,000 distinct CDR3 sequences, around 20% observed once, and the top ten hold roughly 14%. Material: a population of CD138-negative cells sorted from bone marrow. These receptor sequences come from a donor at least 40 years old with multiple myeloma.

This clonotype was picked up many times. The V gene is TRBV29-1, the J gene TRBJ1-5, with D hard to call. Germline-derived CDR1 and CDR2 are SQVTM and ANQGSEA. The CDR3 covers 13 residues. Trimming removed 4 bases at V and 2 bases at J, with 9 bases between. The CDR3 DNA is TGCAGCGTTGCCCTCGCGGGCAATCAGCCCCAGCATTTT. Amino acid sequence: CSVALAGNQPQHF.

This clonotype was seen repeatedly, ten times or more. As DNA, the CDR3 is TGTGCCATCAGTGAGTCGGAAGAGACCCAGTACTTC. This codes for CAISESEETQYF. The rearrangement joins TRBV10-3 to TRBJ2-5; D ambiguous. The CDR3 covers 12 residues. CDR1 is ENHRY and CDR2 is SYGVKD in the germline V gene. V gave up 0 bases and J gave up 3 bases, with 2 bases separating them.